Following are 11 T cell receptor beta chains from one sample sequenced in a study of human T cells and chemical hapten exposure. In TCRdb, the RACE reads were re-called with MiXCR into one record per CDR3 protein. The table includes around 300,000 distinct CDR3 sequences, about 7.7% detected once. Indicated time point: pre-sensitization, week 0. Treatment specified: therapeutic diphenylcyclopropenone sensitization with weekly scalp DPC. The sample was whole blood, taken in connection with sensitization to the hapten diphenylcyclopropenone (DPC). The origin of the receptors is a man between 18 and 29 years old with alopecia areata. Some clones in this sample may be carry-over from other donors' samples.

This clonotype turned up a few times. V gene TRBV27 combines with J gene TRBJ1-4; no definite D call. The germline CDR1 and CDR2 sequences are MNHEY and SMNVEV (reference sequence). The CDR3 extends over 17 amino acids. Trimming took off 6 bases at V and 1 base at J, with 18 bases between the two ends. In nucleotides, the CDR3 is TGTGCCAGCAGGTTTAGAGGGTGGTACGAAACTAATGAAAAACTGTTTTTT. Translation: CASRFRGWYETNEKLFF.

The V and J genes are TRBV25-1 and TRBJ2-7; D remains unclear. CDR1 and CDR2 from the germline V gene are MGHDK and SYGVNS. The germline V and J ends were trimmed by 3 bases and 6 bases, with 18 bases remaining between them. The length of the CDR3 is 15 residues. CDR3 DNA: TGTGCCAGCAGTGATCCCAACGCGCACAGTGGCGAGCAGTACTTC. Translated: CASSDPNAHSGEQYF.

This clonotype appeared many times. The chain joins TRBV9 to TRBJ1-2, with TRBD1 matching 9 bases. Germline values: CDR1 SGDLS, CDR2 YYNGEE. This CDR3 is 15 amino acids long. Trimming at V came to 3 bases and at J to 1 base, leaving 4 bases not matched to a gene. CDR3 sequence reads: CASSAWDRVNYGYTF. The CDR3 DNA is TGTGCCAGCAGCGCATGGGACAGGGTTAACTATGGCTACACCTTC.

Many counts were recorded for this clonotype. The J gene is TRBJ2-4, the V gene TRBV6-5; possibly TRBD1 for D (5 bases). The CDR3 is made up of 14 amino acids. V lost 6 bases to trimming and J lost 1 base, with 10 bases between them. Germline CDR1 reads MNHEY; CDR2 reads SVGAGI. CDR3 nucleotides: TGTGCCAGCAGCTTGGGGCAGGCCAAAAACATTCAGTACTTC. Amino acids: CASSLGQAKNIQYF.

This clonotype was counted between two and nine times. The CDR3 DNA is TGTGCCAGCAGCTTAAGTCGGAACGAGACCTCTAGCACAGATACGCAGTATTTT. Amino acids: CASSLSRNETSSTDTQYF. The chain is built from TRBV7-6 and TRBJ2-3, with D hard to call. Trimming removed 2 bases from V and 0 bases from J, with 18 bases in between. The CDR3 runs 18 residues. Germline CDR1 reads SGHVS; CDR2 reads FNYEAQ.

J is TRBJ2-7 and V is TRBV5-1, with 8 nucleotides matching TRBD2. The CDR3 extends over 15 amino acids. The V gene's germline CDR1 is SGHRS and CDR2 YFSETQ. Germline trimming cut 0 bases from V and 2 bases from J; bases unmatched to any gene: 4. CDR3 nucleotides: TGCGCCAGCAGCTTGGCGGGGGGGTTCCCCTACGAGCAGTACTTC. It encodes CASSLAGGFPYEQYF.

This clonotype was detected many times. Here the CDR3 reads CATDQDRPEQYV. CDR3 nucleotide sequence: TGTGCCACAGACCAGGACAGGCCCGAGCAGTACGTC. This rearrangement joins TRBV10-3 to TRBJ2-7; TRBD1 matches 7 bases. CDR1 and CDR2 from the germline V gene are ENHRY and SYGVKD. The V segment lost 10 bases and the J segment 6 bases; nucleotides outside the gene matches: 9. The CDR3 length is 12 residues.

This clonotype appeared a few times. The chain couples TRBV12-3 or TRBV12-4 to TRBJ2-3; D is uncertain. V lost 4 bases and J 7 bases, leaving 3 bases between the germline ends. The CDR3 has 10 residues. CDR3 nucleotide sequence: TGTGCCAGCAGTTACAATACGCAGTATTTT. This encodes CASSYNTQYF.

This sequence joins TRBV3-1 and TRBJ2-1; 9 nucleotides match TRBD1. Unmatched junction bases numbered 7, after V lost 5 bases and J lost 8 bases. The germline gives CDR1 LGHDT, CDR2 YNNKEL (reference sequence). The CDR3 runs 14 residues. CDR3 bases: TGTGCCAGCAGCGGAGGGACAGGGCTGCATGAGCAGTTCTTC. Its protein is CASSGGTGLHEQFF.

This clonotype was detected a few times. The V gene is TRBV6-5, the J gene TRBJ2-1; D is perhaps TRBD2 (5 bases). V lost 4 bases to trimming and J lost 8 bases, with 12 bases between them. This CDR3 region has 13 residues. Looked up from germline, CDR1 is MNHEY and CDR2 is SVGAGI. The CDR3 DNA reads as TGTGCCAGCAGTTCCTGGGTCGGGGATGAGCAGTTCTTC. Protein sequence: CASSSWVGDEQFF.

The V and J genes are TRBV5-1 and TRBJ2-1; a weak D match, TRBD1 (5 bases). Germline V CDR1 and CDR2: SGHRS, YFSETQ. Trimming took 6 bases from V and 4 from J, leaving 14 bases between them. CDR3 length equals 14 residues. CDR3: CASNGAMEYNEQFF. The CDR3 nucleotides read TGCGCCAGCAATGGGGCCATGGAATACAATGAGCAGTTCTTC.